Listed below are T cell receptor beta chains from one sample, sequenced in a study of OX40 agonist ivuxolimab in advanced cancers. Assay used: immunoSEQ multiplex PCR; TCRdb lists only in-frame clones, some missing. The sample lists about 65,000 clones, around 86% occurring once. The sample here was CD4+ or CD8+ T cells sorted from blood, taken in a trial of the OX40 agonist ivuxolimab. The receptors were gathered from an adult with an advanced solid tumor such as melanoma, head and neck, liver or kidney cancer. The CDR3 runs from the conserved cysteine through the conserved F or W. Each record gives: V gene, J gene, clone size, D gene, CDR3 protein, CDR3 DNA. The D gene is left open where the match is weak. Not every row has a clone size; where given, it reads once, few, many or a size class.

v_gene: TRBV19; j_gene: TRBJ1-3; abundance: -; d_gene: -; CDR3aa: CASSITGSRNTIYF; CDR3nt: TGTGCCAGTAGTATAACGGGATCACGAAACACCATATATTTT
v_gene: TRBV6-1; j_gene: TRBJ1-2; abundance: -; d_gene: -; CDR3aa: CASSEGTGYGYTF; CDR3nt: TGTGCCAGCAGTGAAGGAACAGGCTATGGCTACACCTTC
v_gene: TRBV6-6; j_gene: TRBJ2-7; abundance: once; d_gene: -; CDR3aa: CASRAFSTLGGYEQYF; CDR3nt: TGTGCCAGCAGGGCGTTTTCGACCTTAGGGGGCTACGAGCAGTACTTC
v_gene: TRBV11-3; j_gene: TRBJ1-1; abundance: -; d_gene: -; CDR3aa: CASSSTRYGAEAFF; CDR3nt: TGTGCCAGCAGCTCGACGCGATATGGCGCTGAAGCTTTCTTT
v_gene: TRBV18; j_gene: TRBJ2-1; abundance: -; d_gene: TRBD2; CDR3aa: CASSSSSLRLAGGQRREQFF; CDR3nt: TGTGCCAGCTCATCCTCCTCCTTACGACTAGCGGGGGGCCAACGGAGAGAGCAGTTCTTC
v_gene: TRBV4-3; j_gene: TRBJ2-3; abundance: -; d_gene: TRBD2; CDR3aa: CASSQRYSGGRTDTQYF; CDR3nt: TGCGCCAGCAGCCAAAGGTATTCGGGGGGACGCACAGATACGCAGTATTTT
v_gene: TRBV29-1; j_gene: TRBJ1-1; abundance: -; d_gene: -; CDR3aa: CSVVNYAGDLTEAFF; CDR3nt: TGCAGCGTTGTTAACTACGCAGGGGATCTGACTGAAGCTTTCTTT
v_gene: TRBV7-9; j_gene: TRBJ2-7; abundance: -; d_gene: -; CDR3aa: CASSFPYYPYEQYF; CDR3nt: TGTGCCAGCAGCTTTCCATATTATCCCTACGAGCAGTACTTC
v_gene: TRBV11-2; j_gene: TRBJ1-2; abundance: -; d_gene: -; CDR3aa: CASSSGDGYGYTF; CDR3nt: TGTGCCAGCAGCTCTGGGGACGGCTATGGCTACACCTTC
v_gene: TRBV9; j_gene: TRBJ1-6; abundance: few; d_gene: TRBD1; CDR3aa: CASSSRDRNSPLHF; CDR3nt: TGTGCCAGCAGCTCCCGGGACAGAAATTCACCCCTCCACTTT
v_gene: TRBV7-2; j_gene: TRBJ1-4; abundance: -; d_gene: TRBD1; CDR3aa: CASSLRQGGEKLFF; CDR3nt: TGTGCCAGCAGCTTACGACAGGGGGGAGAAAAACTGTTTTTT
v_gene: TRBV7-2; j_gene: TRBJ2-1; abundance: -; d_gene: -; CDR3aa: CASSLVQSSAHEQFF; CDR3nt: TGTGCCAGCAGCTTAGTACAGTCCTCGGCCCATGAGCAGTTCTTC
v_gene: TRBV5-5; j_gene: TRBJ1-6; abundance: once; d_gene: -; CDR3aa: CASSARVNSPLHF; CDR3nt: TGTGCCAGCAGCGCCAGGGTAAATTCACCCCTCCACTTT
v_gene: TRBV19; j_gene: TRBJ2-3; abundance: -; d_gene: -; CDR3aa: CASGPITPDGNTQYF; CDR3nt: TGTGCCAGTGGCCCCATAACCCCGGACGGTAATACGCAGTATTTT
v_gene: TRBV11-2; j_gene: TRBJ1-2; abundance: -; d_gene: -; CDR3aa: CASSLGTGPTNGYTF; CDR3nt: TGTGCCAGCAGCTTAGGAACGGGCCCCACCAATGGCTACACCTTC
v_gene: TRBV4-2; j_gene: TRBJ1-2; abundance: -; d_gene: -; CDR3aa: CASSQVQDYGYTF; CDR3nt: TGTGCCAGCAGCCAAGTACAAGACTATGGCTACACCTTC
v_gene: TRBV19; j_gene: TRBJ1-1; abundance: -; d_gene: -; CDR3aa: CASSIHQGIAFF; CDR3nt: TGTGCCAGTAGTATTCACCAGGGAATAGCTTTCTTT
v_gene: TRBV29-1; j_gene: TRBJ1-2; abundance: few; d_gene: TRBD1; CDR3aa: CSVEKGTGGAYGYTF; CDR3nt: TGCAGCGTCGAGAAAGGGACAGGGGGCGCCTATGGCTACACCTTC
v_gene: TRBV7-8; j_gene: TRBJ1-2; abundance: -; d_gene: TRBD1; CDR3aa: CASSLRQGDYGYTF; CDR3nt: TGTGCCAGCAGCTTAAGACAGGGTGACTATGGCTACACCTTC
v_gene: TRBV7-8; j_gene: TRBJ1-1; abundance: -; d_gene: -; CDR3aa: CASSLFLGTEAFF; CDR3nt: TGTGCCAGCAGCTTATTCCTCGGCACTGAAGCTTTCTTT
v_gene: TRBV27; j_gene: TRBJ2-2; abundance: -; d_gene: TRBD2; CDR3aa: CASTPGGAVNTGELFF; CDR3nt: TGTGCCAGCACCCCCGGGGGGGCTGTGAACACCGGGGAGCTGTTTTTT
v_gene: TRBV11-2; j_gene: TRBJ1-2; abundance: -; d_gene: -; CDR3aa: CASSLDATAYGYTF; CDR3nt: TGTGCCAGCAGCTTAGATGCGACAGCCTATGGCTACACCTTC
v_gene: TRBV11-2; j_gene: TRBJ2-3; abundance: -; d_gene: -; CDR3aa: CASSHTDTQYF; CDR3nt: TGTGCCAGCAGCCATACAGATACGCAGTATTTT